This T cell receptor beta chain was observed in a study of cytomegalovirus exposure and HLA in healthy donors. General study points: Later analysis demonstrated an association between a missense DCLRE1C variant and TCR beta V- and J-gene trimming.

Trimming pared 0 bases from V and 5 bases from J, leaving 11 bases between. CDR3 size: 15 residues. CDR1 is SGDLS, CDR2 YYNGEE, per germline. PCR employed 60 Vbeta and 13 Jbeta primers. Clones were read by immunoSEQ multiplex PCR, and TCRdb kept only the in-frame ones, dropping some. The repertoire table contains more than 65,000 clones. With regard to this clone: The antigen is unknown.

Sequencing was done on a sample of PBMCs. The clonotype comes from a man aged 35 to 55 in good health and CMV-seronegative. The V and J genes are TRBV9 and TRBJ2-2; D unclear. Here the CDR3 reads CASSVGSIGTGELFF. As DNA, the CDR3 is TGTGCCAGCAGCGTAGGATCAATCGGTACCGGGGAGCTGTTTTTT.